What follows describes a single TCR beta chain. The antigen is not known. CDR1 and CDR2 (germline): SEHNR, FQNEAQ (reference sequence). Trimming took 5 bases from V and 2 from J, leaving 13 bases between them. The CDR3 has 14 residues. Each CDR3 protein is one row after TCRdb ran MiXCR on the 5' RACE reads. Of about 440,000 distinct CDR3 sequences listed, about 19% are singletons. The record originates from a study of T-cell memory formation after mild COVID-19. Study context: Across donors, TCR clusters were largely donor specific.

Study-wide results and caveats: Certain responding clones were present in pre-infection memory, suggesting participation of cross-reactive memory. Clones that shrank (day 15 to 85) were balanced CD4/CD8, whereas later expanders leaned CD4+. Among clones peaking at day 37 in the second wave, SARS-CoV-2 specificity remained unconfirmed.

Sequencing was performed on PBMCs or a T cell subset sorted from them (not recorded which). The receptor comes from an adult woman who had mild COVID-19 (a few samples of this study predate the infection). Cell type and time point are not known. The V call is TRBV7-9, the J call TRBJ2-7; D call uncertain. CDR3 sequence: CASSPPDLPYEQYF. The CDR3 region has the DNA TGTGCCAGCAGCCCGCCCGACCTCCCCTACGAGCAGTACTTC.